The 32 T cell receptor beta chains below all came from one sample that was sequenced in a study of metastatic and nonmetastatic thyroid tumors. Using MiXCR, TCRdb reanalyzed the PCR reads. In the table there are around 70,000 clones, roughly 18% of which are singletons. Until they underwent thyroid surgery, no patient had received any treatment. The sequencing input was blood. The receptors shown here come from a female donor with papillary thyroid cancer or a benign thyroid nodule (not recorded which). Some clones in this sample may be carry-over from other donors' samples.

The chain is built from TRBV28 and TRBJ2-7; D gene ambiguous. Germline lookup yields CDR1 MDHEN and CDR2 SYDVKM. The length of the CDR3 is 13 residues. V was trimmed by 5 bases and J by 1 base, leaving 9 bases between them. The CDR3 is CASSQGPSYEQYF. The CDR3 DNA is TGTGCCAGCAGTCAAGGACCATCCTACGAGCAGTACTTC.

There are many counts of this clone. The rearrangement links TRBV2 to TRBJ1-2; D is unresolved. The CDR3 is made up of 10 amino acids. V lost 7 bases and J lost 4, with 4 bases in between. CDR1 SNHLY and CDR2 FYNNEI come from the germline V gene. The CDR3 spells CASTSYGYTF. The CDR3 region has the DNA TGTGCCAGCACCAGCTATGGCTACACCTTC.

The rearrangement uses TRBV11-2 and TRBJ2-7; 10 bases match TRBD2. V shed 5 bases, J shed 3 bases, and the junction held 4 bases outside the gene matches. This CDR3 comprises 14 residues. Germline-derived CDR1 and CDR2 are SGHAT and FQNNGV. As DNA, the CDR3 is TGTGCCAGCAGCGTATGGACTAGCGGCTACGAGCAGTACTTC. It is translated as CASSVWTSGYEQYF.

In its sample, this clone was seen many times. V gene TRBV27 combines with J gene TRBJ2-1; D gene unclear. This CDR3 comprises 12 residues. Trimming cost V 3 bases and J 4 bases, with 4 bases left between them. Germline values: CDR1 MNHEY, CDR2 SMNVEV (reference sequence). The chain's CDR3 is CASSFDYNEQFF. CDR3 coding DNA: TGTGCCAGCAGTTTTGATTACAATGAGCAGTTCTTC.

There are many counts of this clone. The CDR3 is CASSLVGTSYGYTF. The CDR3 DNA reads as TGTGCCAGCAGCTTAGTGGGGACATCCTATGGCTACACCTTC. V usage is TRBV7-9 and J usage is TRBJ1-2; tentative D call: TRBD1 (6 bases). CDR3 length: 14 residues. CDR1 and CDR2 (germline): SEHNR, FQNEAQ (reference sequence). V was clipped by 1 base and J by 4 bases, with 10 bases between them. The variable domain in full, completed from reference TRBV7-9 and TRBJ1-2, reads DTGVSQNPRHKITKRGQNVTFRCDPISEHNRLYWYRQTLGQGPEFLTYFQNEAQLEKSRLLSDRFSAERPKGSFSTLEIQRTEQGDSAMYLCASSLVGTSYGYTFGSGTRLTVV.

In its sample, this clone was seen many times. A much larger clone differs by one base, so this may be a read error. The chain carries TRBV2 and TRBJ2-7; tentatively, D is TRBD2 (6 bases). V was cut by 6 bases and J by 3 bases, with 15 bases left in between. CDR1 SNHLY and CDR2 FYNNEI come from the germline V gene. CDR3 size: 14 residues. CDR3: CASRGGGAFYEQYF. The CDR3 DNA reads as TGTGCCAGCAGGGGGGGAGGAGCCTTCTACGAGCAGTACTTC.

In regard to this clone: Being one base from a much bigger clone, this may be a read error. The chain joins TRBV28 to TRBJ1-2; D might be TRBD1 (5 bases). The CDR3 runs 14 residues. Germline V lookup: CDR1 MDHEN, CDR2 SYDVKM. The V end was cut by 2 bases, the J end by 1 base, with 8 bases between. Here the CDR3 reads CASSLRGINYGYTF. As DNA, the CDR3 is TGTGCCAGCAGTTTACGGGGGATTAACTATGGCTACACCTTC.

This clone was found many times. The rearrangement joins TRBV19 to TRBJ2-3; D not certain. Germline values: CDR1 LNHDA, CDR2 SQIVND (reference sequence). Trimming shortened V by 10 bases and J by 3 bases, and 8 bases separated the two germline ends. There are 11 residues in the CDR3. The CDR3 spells CATIGTDTQYF. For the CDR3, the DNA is TGTGCCACCATCGGGACAGATACGCAGTATTTT.

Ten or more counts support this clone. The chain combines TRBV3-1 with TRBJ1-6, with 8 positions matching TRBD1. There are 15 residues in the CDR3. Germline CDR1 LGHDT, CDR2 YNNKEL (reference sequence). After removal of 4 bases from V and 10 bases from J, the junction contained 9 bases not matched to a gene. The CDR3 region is CASSPRDRGRSPLHF. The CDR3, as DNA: TGTGCCAGCAGCCCCCGTGACAGGGGCCGATCACCCCTCCACTTT.

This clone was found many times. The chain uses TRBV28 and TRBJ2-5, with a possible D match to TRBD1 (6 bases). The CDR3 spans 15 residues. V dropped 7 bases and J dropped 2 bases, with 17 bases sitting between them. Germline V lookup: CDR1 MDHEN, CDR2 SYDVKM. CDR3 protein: CASTTPGHLQETQYF. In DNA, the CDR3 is TGTGCCAGCACAACACCGGGACATCTGCAAGAGACCCAGTACTTC.

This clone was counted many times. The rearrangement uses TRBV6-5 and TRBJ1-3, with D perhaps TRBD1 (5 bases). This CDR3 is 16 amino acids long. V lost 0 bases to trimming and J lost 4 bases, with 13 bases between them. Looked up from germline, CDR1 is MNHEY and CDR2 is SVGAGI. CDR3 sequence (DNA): TGTGCCAGCAGTTACTCGGCCGGGGCCGGGGGAAACACCATATATTTT. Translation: CASSYSAGAGGNTIYF.

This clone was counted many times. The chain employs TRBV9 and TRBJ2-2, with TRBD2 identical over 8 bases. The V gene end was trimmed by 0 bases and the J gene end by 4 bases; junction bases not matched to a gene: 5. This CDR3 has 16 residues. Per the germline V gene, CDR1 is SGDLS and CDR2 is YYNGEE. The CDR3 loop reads CASSVGSGTGTGELFF. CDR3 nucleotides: TGTGCCAGCAGCGTAGGTAGCGGGACTGGCACCGGGGAGCTGTTTTTT.

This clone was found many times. This chain's CDR3 is CASSLAHRVRTDTQYF. CDR3 nucleotide sequence: TGTGCCAGCAGCTTAGCCCACAGGGTACGCACAGATACGCAGTATTTT. The rearrangement joins TRBV7-2 to TRBJ2-3; D might be TRBD1 (6 bases). The ends were cut back, 0 bases at V and 1 base at J, with 11 bases in the middle. Germline V gives CDR1 SGHTA, CDR2 FQGNSA. The CDR3 contains 16 residues.

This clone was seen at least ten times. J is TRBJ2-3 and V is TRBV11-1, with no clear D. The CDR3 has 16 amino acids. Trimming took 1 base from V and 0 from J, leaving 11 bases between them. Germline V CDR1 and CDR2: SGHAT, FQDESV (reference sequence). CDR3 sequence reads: CASSLGVSTSTDTQYF. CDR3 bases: TGTGCCAGCAGCTTAGGAGTCAGCACTAGCACAGATACGCAGTATTTT.

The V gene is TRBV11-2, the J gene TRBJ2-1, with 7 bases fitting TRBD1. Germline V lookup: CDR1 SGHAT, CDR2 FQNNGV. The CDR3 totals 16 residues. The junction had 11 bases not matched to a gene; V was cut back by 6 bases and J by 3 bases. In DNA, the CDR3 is TGTGCCAGCAGAGCAAGGACAGGCCTCTACTACAATGAGCAGTTCTTC. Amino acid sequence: CASRARTGLYYNEQFF.

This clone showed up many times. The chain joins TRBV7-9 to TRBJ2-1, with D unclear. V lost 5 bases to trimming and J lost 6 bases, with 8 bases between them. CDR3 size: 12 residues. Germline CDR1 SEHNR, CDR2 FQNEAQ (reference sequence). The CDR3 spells CASSTLLNEQFF. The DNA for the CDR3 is TGTGCCAGCAGCACGCTCCTCAATGAGCAGTTCTTC.

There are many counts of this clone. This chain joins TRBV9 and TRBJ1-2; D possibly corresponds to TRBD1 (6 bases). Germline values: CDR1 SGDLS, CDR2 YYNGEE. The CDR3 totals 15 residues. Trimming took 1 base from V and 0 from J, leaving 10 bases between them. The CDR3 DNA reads TGTGCCAGCAGCGTACGGACAGAACCTAACTATGGCTACACCTTC. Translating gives CASSVRTEPNYGYTF.

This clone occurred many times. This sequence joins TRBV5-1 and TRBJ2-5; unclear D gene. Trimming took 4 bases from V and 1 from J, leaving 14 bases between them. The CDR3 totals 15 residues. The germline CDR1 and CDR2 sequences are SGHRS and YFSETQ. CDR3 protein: CASSALTDFQETQYF. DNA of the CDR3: TGCGCCAGCAGCGCATTGACCGATTTCCAAGAGACCCAGTACTTC.

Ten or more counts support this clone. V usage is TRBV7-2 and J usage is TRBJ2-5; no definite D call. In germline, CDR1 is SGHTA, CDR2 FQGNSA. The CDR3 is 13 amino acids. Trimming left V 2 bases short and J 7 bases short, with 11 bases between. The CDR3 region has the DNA TGTGCCAGCAGCTTAAGTGTCGAGAGGACCCAGTACTTC. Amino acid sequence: CASSLSVERTQYF.

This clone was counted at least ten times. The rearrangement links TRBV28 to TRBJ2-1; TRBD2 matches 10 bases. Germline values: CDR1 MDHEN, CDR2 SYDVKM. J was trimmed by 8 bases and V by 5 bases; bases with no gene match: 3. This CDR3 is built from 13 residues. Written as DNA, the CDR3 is TGTGCCAGCAGTAGTCTAGCGGGAGATGAGCAGTTCTTC. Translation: CASSSLAGDEQFF.

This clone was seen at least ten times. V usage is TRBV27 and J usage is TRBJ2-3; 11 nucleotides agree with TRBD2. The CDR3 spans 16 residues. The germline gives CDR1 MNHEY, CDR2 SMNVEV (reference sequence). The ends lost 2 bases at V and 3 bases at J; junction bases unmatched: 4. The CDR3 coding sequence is TGTGCCAGCAGTTTAGGGACTAGCGGTACTACAGATACGCAGTATTTT. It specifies CASSLGTSGTTDTQYF.

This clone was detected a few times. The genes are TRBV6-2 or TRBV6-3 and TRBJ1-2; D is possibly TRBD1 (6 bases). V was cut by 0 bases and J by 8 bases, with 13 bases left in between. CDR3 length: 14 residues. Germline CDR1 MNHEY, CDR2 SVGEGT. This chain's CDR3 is CASSYSAVGGGYTF. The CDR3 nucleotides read TGTGCCAGCAGTTACTCCGCCGTCGGGGGCGGCTACACCTTC.

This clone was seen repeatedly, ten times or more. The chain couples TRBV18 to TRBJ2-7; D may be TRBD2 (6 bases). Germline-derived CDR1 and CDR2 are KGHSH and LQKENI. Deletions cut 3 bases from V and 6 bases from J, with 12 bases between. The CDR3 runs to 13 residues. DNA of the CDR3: TGTGCCAGCTCACCCCGCCGGGGAGGCGAGCAGTACTTC. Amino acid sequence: CASSPRRGGEQYF.

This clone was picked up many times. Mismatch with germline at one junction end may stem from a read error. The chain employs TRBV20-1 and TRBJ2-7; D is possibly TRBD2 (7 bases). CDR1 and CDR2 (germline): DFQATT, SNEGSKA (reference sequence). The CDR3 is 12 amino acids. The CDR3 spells CSARPGGQAGVF. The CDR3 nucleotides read TGCAGTGCTAGACCCGGGGGGCAGGCAGGGGTATTC.

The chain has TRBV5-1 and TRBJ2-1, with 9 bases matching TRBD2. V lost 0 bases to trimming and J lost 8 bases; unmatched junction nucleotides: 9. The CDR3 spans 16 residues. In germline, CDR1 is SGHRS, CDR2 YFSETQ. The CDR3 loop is CASSLAIAGEGDEQFF. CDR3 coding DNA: TGCGCCAGCAGCTTGGCCATAGCGGGAGAGGGGGATGAGCAGTTCTTC.

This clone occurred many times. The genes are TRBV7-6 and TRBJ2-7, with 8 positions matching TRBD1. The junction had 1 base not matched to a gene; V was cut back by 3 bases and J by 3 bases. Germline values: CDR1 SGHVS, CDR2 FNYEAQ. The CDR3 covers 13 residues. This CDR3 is CASSFGQGYEQYF. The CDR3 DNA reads TGTGCCAGCAGCTTCGGACAGGGCTACGAGCAGTACTTC.

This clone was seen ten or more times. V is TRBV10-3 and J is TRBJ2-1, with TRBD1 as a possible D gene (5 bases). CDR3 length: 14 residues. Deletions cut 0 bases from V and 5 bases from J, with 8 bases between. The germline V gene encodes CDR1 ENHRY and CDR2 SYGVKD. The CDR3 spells CAISESQGNNEQFF. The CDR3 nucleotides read TGTGCCATCAGTGAGTCGCAGGGAAACAATGAGCAGTTCTTC.

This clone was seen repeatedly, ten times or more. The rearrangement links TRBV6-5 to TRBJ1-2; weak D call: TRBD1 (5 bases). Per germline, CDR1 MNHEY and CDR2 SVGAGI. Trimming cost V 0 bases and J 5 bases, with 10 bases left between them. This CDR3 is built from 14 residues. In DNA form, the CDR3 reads TGTGCCAGCAGTTACTCGAAGGGGAGTTATGGCTACACCTTC. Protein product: CASSYSKGSYGYTF.

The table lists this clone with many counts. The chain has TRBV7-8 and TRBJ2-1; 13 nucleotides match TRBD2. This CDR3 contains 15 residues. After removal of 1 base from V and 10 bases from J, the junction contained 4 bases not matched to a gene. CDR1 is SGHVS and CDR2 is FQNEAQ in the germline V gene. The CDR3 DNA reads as TGTGCCAGCAGCTTAGGGACTAGCGGGAGTGGGGAGCAGTTCTTC. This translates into CASSLGTSGSGEQFF. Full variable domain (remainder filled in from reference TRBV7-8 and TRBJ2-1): GAGVSQSPRYKVAKRGQDVALRCDPISGHVSLFWYQQALGQGPEFLTYFQNEAQLDKSGLPSDRFFAERPEGSVSTLKIQRTQQEDSAVYLCASSLGTSGSGEQFFGPGTRLTVL.

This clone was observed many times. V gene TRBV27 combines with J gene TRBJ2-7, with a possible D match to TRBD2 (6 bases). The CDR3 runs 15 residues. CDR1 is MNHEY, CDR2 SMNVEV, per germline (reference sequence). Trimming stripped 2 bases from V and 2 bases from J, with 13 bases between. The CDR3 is CASSLGSGDAYEQYF. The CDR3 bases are TGTGCCAGCAGTTTAGGGTCGGGGGATGCCTACGAGCAGTACTTC.

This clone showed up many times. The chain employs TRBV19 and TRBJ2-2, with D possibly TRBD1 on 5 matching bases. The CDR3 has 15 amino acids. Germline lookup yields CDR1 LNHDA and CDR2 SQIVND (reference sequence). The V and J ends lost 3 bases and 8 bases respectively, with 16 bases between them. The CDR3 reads CASSIQDTGTGELFF. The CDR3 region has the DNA TGTGCCAGTAGTATCCAGGACACCGGCACGGGGGAGCTGTTTTTT.

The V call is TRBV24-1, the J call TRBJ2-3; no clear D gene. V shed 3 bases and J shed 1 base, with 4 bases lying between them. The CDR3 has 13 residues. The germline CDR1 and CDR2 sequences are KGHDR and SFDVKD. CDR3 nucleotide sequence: TGTGCCACCAGTGATAGTGGCACAGATACGCAGTATTTT. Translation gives CATSDSGTDTQYF.